The present TCR beta chain was sequenced within a study of shared clonotypes between healthy human individuals. Study-level findings and limits: It was the few donors that limited the genetic and exposure-history diversity represented.

The CDR3 extends over 13 amino acids. Germline V CDR1 and CDR2: SGHNT, YENEEA. With 2 bases removed from V and 4 bases from J, the gap between germline ends came to 5 bases. Using immunoSEQ multiplex PCR, the repertoire was profiled, and TCRdb retains in-frame clones only, with some absent. The sample holds around 2,000,000 clones; 85% to 95% are singletons and the top ten take 0.1% to 0.15%. Worth noting for this clone: Antigen specificity is unknown.

The sequence came from a man aged 18 to 30 in good health. The sample comprised naive CD4+ T cells sorted from blood. Subset reported: CD45RA+ positively selected. The chain joins TRBV11-3 to TRBJ2-2; no firm D call. The CDR3 sequence: CASSLTPTGELFF. CDR3 nucleotides: TGTGCCAGCAGCTTAACCCCCACCGGGGAGCTGTTTTTT.